Below are 29 T cell receptor beta chains sequenced from a single sample in a study of blood T cells in healthy people across ages (dated by TCRdb to 2014 to 2015). Libraries came from 5' RACE. The sequencer was an Illumina HiSeq 2500. A second PCR of roughly 7 to 12 cycles was performed with a sample-barcoded 5' primer and a J-beta primer mix. TCRdb trimmed public reads at Q25 via fastp, called clones via MiXCR and kept in-frame beta chains. Rows matching on CDR3 protein sequence are summarized as one entry with the most common DNA and genes. The sample contains around 1,000,000 distinct CDR3 sequences, around 25% of them found a single time. The ten largest clones add up to 0.65% to 0.75% of the sample. A further study also used this sample, focusing on T cells of mothers and their children.

The source material was blood. The receptors were sampled from a girl aged 2 to 9 in good health.

V usage is TRBV14 and J usage is TRBJ2-1, with D perhaps TRBD1 (5 bases). The germline V gene encodes CDR1 SGHDN and CDR2 FVKESK. This CDR3 has 14 residues. Trimming shortened V by 1 base and J by 9 bases, and 13 bases separated the two germline ends. CDR3 region: CASSQGVRVAEQFF. The CDR3, as DNA: TGTGCCAGCAGCCAAGGGGTCAGGGTAGCTGAGCAGTTCTTC.

This clonotype was seen a handful of times. The V call is TRBV4-2, the J call TRBJ2-5; D call uncertain. The CDR3 is 13 amino acids. The germline gives CDR1 LGHNA, CDR2 YNFKEQ. The ends were cut back, 6 bases at V and 3 bases at J, with 11 bases in the middle. The CDR3 DNA follows: TGTGCCAGCAGTCTCTGGACCGAAGAGACCCAGTACTTC. Its protein product is CASSLWTEETQYF.

The chain links TRBV7-2 to TRBJ2-1; tentatively, D is TRBD1 (6 bases). Germline CDR1 and CDR2: SGHTA and FQGNSA. V lost 5 bases to trimming and J lost 9 bases, with 14 bases between them. The CDR3 consists of 13 residues. CDR3 amino acids: CASSGTGKVEQFF. The CDR3 coding sequence is TGTGCCAGCAGCGGAACAGGGAAGGTTGAGCAGTTCTTC.

This chain uses TRBV7-2 with TRBJ1-5; D is unclear. Germline V gene data show CDR1 as SGHTA and CDR2 as FQGNSA. CDR3 size: 12 residues. The V end lost 0 bases, the J end lost 5 bases, and 2 bases lay between the germline ends. In DNA form, the CDR3 reads TGTGCCAGCAGCTTAGCTTATCAGCCCCAGCATTTT. Protein sequence: CASSLAYQPQHF.

V and J are TRBV29-1 and TRBJ1-2; no definite D call. V lost 5 bases and J 3 bases, leaving 10 bases between the germline ends. Germline loops: CDR1 SQVTM, CDR2 ANQGSEA. The CDR3 is 12 amino acids. CDR3 in DNA: TGCAGCGTTAACGGAGTCGACTATGGCTACACCTTC. Protein: CSVNGVDYGYTF.

This chain uses TRBV28 with TRBJ2-1; D gene uncertain. Trimming removed 3 bases from V and 11 bases from J, with 23 bases in between. CDR3 length: 16 amino acids. CDR1 and CDR2 from the germline V gene are MDHEN and SYDVKM. As DNA, the CDR3 is TGTGCCAGCAGTTTCCTGGAACTAATCGCCCAAAACCAGCAGTTCTTC. Amino acid sequence: CASSFLELIAQNQQFF.

This clonotype was seen more than once but under ten times. The gene calls are TRBV5-1 and TRBJ2-3, with 14 bases lining up with TRBD2. Germline-derived CDR1 and CDR2 are SGHRS and YFSETQ. V lost 2 bases to trimming and J lost 4 bases; unmatched junction nucleotides: 3. This CDR3 is 16 amino acids long. The CDR3 here is CASSFGTSGSPDTQYF. The DNA for the CDR3 is TGCGCCAGCAGCTTCGGGACTAGCGGGAGCCCAGATACGCAGTATTTT.

DNA of the CDR3: TGCAGCGTTGTATCCGGAGGAGATGAGCAGTTCTTC. Its protein is CSVVSGGDEQFF. This rearrangement joins TRBV29-1 to TRBJ2-5, with D possibly being TRBD2 (5 bases). With the DNA end fitting TRBJ2-1 better, the J assignment may be wrong. Germline V gene lookup returns CDR1 SQVTM and CDR2 ANQGSEA. The length of the CDR3 is 12 residues.

This clonotype has just a few counts. The chain's CDR3 is CASSVEPGWSYNEQFF. Written as DNA, the CDR3 is TGTGCCAGCAGCGTAGAACCAGGGTGGTCCTACAATGAGCAGTTCTTC. This chain links TRBV9 with TRBJ2-1; D is possibly TRBD1 (5 bases). The germline V and J ends were trimmed by 0 bases and 1 base, with 11 bases remaining between them. The germline V gene has CDR1 SGDLS and CDR2 YYNGEE. The CDR3 sequence is 16 residues long.

This clonotype was seen a few times. The chain recombines TRBV7-2 with TRBJ1-3; D is undetermined. The V end lost 2 bases, the J end lost 0 bases, and 8 bases lay between the germline ends. Germline V gives CDR1 SGHTA, CDR2 FQGNSA. This CDR3 region has 15 residues. The CDR3 nucleotides read TGTGCCAGCAGCTTAACTCCATTCTCTGGAAACACCATATATTTT. Encoded protein: CASSLTPFSGNTIYF.

The chain employs TRBV7-9 and TRBJ1-4; TRBD1 might be the D (6 bases). Germline V lookup: CDR1 SEHNR, CDR2 FQNEAQ (reference sequence). The V end was cut by 3 bases, the J end by 0 bases, with 14 bases between. This CDR3 has 17 residues. The CDR3 here is CASSFQGTPTTNEKLFF. DNA for the CDR3: TGTGCCAGCAGCTTTCAAGGGACACCAACAACTAATGAAAAACTGTTTTTT.

V gene TRBV18 combines with J gene TRBJ2-7; D tentatively fits TRBD1 or TRBD2 (6 bases each). The CDR3 is 18 residues long. Germline CDR1 KGHSH, CDR2 LQKENI. Trimming shortened V by 3 bases and J by 4 bases, and 25 bases separated the two germline ends. Written as DNA, the CDR3 is TGTGCCAGCTCACCGAACAGGGCCTTGGAGGGTACCAAATACGAGCAGTACTTC. Translation gives CASSPNRALEGTKYEQYF.

The CDR3 loop reads CANIRETQYF. DNA of the CDR3: TGTGCCAACATTCGGGAGACCCAGTACTTC. The rearrangement uses TRBV28 and TRBJ2-5, with D uncertain. The V end was cut by 10 bases, the J end by 5 bases, with 8 bases between. Germline-derived CDR1 and CDR2 are MDHEN and SYDVKM. The CDR3 is 10 residues long.

The chain uses TRBV29-1 and TRBJ2-5, with 7 bases identical to TRBD1. Near its end, the DNA agrees better with TRBJ2-7, so the J call may be wrong. The CDR3 is 13 amino acids. Per germline, CDR1 SQVTM and CDR2 ANQGSEA. The CDR3 here is CSVSQGESHEQYF. The CDR3 DNA follows: TGCAGCGTGTCCCAGGGGGAATCCCACGAGCAGTACTTC.

The rearrangement joins TRBV7-3 to TRBJ2-5; 9 bases agree with TRBD2. This CDR3 has 15 amino acids. Germline assignment: CDR1 SGHTA and CDR2 FQGTGA. V trimming: 0 bases; J trimming: 4 bases; junction bases outside the gene matches: 3. CDR3 nucleotides: TGTGCCAGCAGCTTAACGGGGACTAGCCTAGAGACCCAGTACTTC. Its protein is CASSLTGTSLETQYF.

Remarks on this clonotype: The junction and the germline gene differ at one end; a read error may be behind it. This chain joins TRBV7-7 and TRBJ2-5; D is unclear. CDR1 and CDR2 from the germline V gene are SSHAT and FNYEAQ (reference sequence). The CDR3 consists of 13 residues. CDR3 bases: TGTGCTAGCAGCTCCCTGCAAGGCGAGACCCAGTACTTC. Amino acids: CASSSLQGETQYF.

This clonotype was counted a few times. V gene TRBV20-1 combines with J gene TRBJ2-3; 14 nucleotides line up with TRBD2. This CDR3 region has 16 residues. Germline trimming cut 5 bases from V and 10 bases from J; bases unmatched to any gene: 14. Per the germline V gene, CDR1 is DFQATT and CDR2 is SNEGSKA (reference sequence). The CDR3 spells CSAFQTRTSGRRSQYF. CDR3 DNA sequence: TGCAGTGCTTTTCAAACCAGGACTAGCGGGAGGCGGTCGCAGTATTTT.

This chain connects TRBV12-3 or TRBV12-4 to TRBJ2-7; weak D call: TRBD1 (6 bases). With 5 bases removed from V and 3 bases from J, the gap between germline ends came to 17 bases. The CDR3 loop spans 15 amino acids. The CDR3 loop is CASSPDRLTFYEQYF. CDR3 DNA: TGTGCCAGCAGTCCGGACAGACTCACGTTCTACGAGCAGTACTTC.

The chain links TRBV6-1 to TRBJ2-4; D tentatively reads TRBD1 or TRBD2 (5 bases each). CDR1 MNHNS and CDR2 SASEGT come from the germline V gene. Between the trimmed V and J ends, which lost 0 bases and 5 bases, there was a span of 17 bases. CDR3 length: 17 amino acids. CDR3 sequence reads: CASSEARTAGSQNIQYF. The CDR3 DNA reads as TGTGCCAGCAGTGAAGCGCGGACGGCAGGGAGCCAAAACATTCAGTACTTC.

This clonotype was seen more than once but under ten times. The rearrangement links TRBV2 to TRBJ2-1; no firm D call. The CDR3 totals 14 residues. Trimming removed 6 bases at V and 3 bases at J, with 12 bases between. From germline, CDR1 is SNHLY and CDR2 FYNNEI. The CDR3 DNA reads as TGTGCCAGCAGCCCCGCGGTAGACTACAATGAGCAGTTCTTC. This encodes CASSPAVDYNEQFF. Together with reference TRBV2 and TRBJ2-1, the CDR3 gives the full variable domain: EPEVTQTPSHQVTQMGQEVILRCVPISNHLYFYWYRQILGQKVEFLVSFYNNEISEKSEIFDDQFSVERPDGSNFTLKIRSTKLEDSAMYFCASSPAVDYNEQFFGPGTRLTVL.

This clonotype appeared a few times. The chain has TRBV10-3 and TRBJ2-1; tentatively, D is TRBD1 (7 bases). Germline V CDR1 and CDR2: ENHRY, SYGVKD. V lost 6 bases, J lost 2 bases, and 14 bases lay in between. The CDR3 contains 15 residues. For the CDR3, the DNA is TGTGCCATCAGATTAACAGGGGAGGCCTACAATGAGCAGTTCTTC. Translation: CAIRLTGEAYNEQFF.

A few counts support this clonotype. This rearrangement joins TRBV14 to TRBJ2-5, with D unresolved. This CDR3 has 12 residues. The germline gives CDR1 SGHDN, CDR2 FVKESK. Trimming removed 0 bases from V and 4 bases from J, with 3 bases in between. CDR3 DNA: TGTGCCAGCAGCCAAGAACCAGAGACCCAGTACTTC. It specifies CASSQEPETQYF.

The chain couples TRBV5-1 to TRBJ1-2; the D is unclear. V was cut by 1 base and J by 2 bases, with 9 bases left in between. The germline V gene encodes CDR1 SGHRS and CDR2 YFSETQ. This CDR3 comprises 14 residues. Written as DNA, the CDR3 is TGCGCCAGCAGCTTGCTTGGGAGCAACTATGGCTACACCTTC. The encoded protein is CASSLLGSNYGYTF.

The gene calls are TRBV29-1 and TRBJ2-5; 13 nucleotides match TRBD2. The J call is doubtful: the DNA matches TRBJ2-1 better. The V gene's germline CDR1 is SQVTM and CDR2 ANQGSEA. This CDR3 spans 14 amino acids. DNA for the CDR3: TGCAGCGTTGGGACTAGCGGGGGTTACAATGAGCAGTTCTTC. Its translation: CSVGTSGGYNEQFF.

Only a few counts were recorded for this clonotype. The chain combines TRBV24-1 with TRBJ1-5; D is unclear. The germline CDR1 and CDR2 sequences are KGHDR and SFDVKD. The length of the CDR3 is 12 residues. The V gene lost 2 bases and the J gene lost 4 bases, with 2 bases spanning the gap. The CDR3 loop is CATSDSNQPQHF. CDR3 DNA sequence: TGTGCCACCAGTGATTCTAATCAGCCCCAGCATTTT.

This chain joins TRBV25-1 and TRBJ2-1; D is unresolved. From germline, CDR1 is MGHDK and CDR2 SYGVNS. V lost 4 bases and J 4 bases, leaving 11 bases between the germline ends. CDR3 length equals 14 residues. The CDR3 DNA is TGTGCCAGCAGTGGGGAAACTCGGTACAATGAGCAGTTCTTC. Translated: CASSGETRYNEQFF.

This clonotype was found a few times. The chain links TRBV7-9 to TRBJ1-2; D call uncertain. The length of the CDR3 is 15 residues. CDR1 is SEHNR and CDR2 is FQNEAQ in the germline V gene (reference sequence). V lost 3 bases, J lost 5 bases, and 16 bases lay in between. The CDR3 region has the DNA TGTGCCAGCAGCTTGATCTTACACGGGCTATATGGCTACACCTTC. Translation: CASSLILHGLYGYTF.

The chain joins TRBV10-3 to TRBJ1-2, with TRBD1 as a possible D gene (5 bases). CDR3 size: 12 residues. Germline CDR1 and CDR2: ENHRY and SYGVKD. V was clipped by 6 bases and J by 4 bases, with 9 bases between them. The CDR3 sequence: CAISWDPYGYTF. The CDR3, as DNA: TGTGCCATCAGCTGGGACCCCTATGGCTACACCTTC.

The chain has TRBV6-2 or TRBV6-3 and TRBJ2-5; 8 bases fit TRBD2. Judging by the DNA end, TRBJ2-7 fits better; the J call may be wrong. Germline loops: CDR1 MNHEY, CDR2 SVGEGT. The CDR3 extends over 13 amino acids. The CDR3 is CASRLSGTYEQYF. In nucleotides, the CDR3 is TGTGCCAGCAGACTTAGCGGGACCTACGAGCAGTACTTC.